These T cell receptor beta chains were read from a single sample in a study of blood T cell repertoires in COVID-19. Generated by immunoSEQ multiplex PCR, the TCRdb table keeps only in-frame clones and is missing some. The table includes a few hundred thousand clones, more than 85% detected once. The sequenced material came from peripheral blood. These receptors were obtained from a woman aged 45-60 years with COVID-19, enrolled during active disease. CDR3s include the opening cysteine and the closing phenylalanine or tryptophan. A D gene is named only where the DNA matches it firmly. Size is omitted from some rows. Given values are once, few, many or a class for expanded clones.

>TRBD1|TRBV30|.|TRBJ1-2
TGTGCCTGGAGTGCCCTGACAGGGTTGGCGGGTGGCTACACCTTC
CAWSALTGLAGGYTF
>.|TRBV19|few|TRBJ1-3
TGTGCCAGTCGGGAGCAGCTCTCTGGAAACACCATATATTTT
CASREQLSGNTIYF
>.|TRBV11-3|.|TRBJ1-6
TGTGCCAGCAGCAAGAGCTCCTATAATTCACCCCTCCACTTT
CASSKSSYNSPLHF
>.|TRBV28|.|TRBJ1-1
TGTGCCAGCAGTTTAAGGACATCCGAAGCTTTCTTT
CASSLRTSEAFF
>.|TRBV3-1/TRBV3-2|few|TRBJ1-3
TGTGCCAGCAGCCAAGGTTTTCCGTCCTCTGGAAACACCATATATTTT
CASSQGFPSSGNTIYF
>TRBD1|TRBV5-1|once|TRBJ2-4
TGCGCCAGCAATACAGGGGACGCTGTAGCCAAAAACATTCAGTACTTC
CASNTGDAVAKNIQYF
>.|TRBV2|.|TRBJ1-2
TGTGCCAGCAGTGAAGAAGTTGGCAGCTATGGCTACACCTTC
CASSEEVGSYGYTF
>.|TRBV5-1|.|TRBJ2-1
TGCGCCAGCAGCTTCCCGAGCCTAGCACCCTACAATGAGCAGTTCTTC
CASSFPSLAPYNEQFF
>TRBD1|TRBV6-5|few|TRBJ1-2
TGTGCCAGCAGGTCCGGGACAGGGTACGGCTACACCTTC
CASRSGTGYGYTF
>.|TRBV25-1|.|TRBJ2-1
TGTGCCAGCAGTGAGACTCTCGGGTTGCTCGGCTACAATGAGCAGTTCTTC
CASSETLGLLGYNEQFF
>.|TRBV6-4|.|TRBJ1-5
TGTGCCAGCAGTGACTCGACCCCAGGAAGCAATCAGCCCCAGCATTTT
CASSDSTPGSNQPQHF
>TRBD1|TRBV5-1|.|TRBJ2-2
TGCGCCAGTAAAGATTCCGGGACAGGGTTTAATTTTAACACCGGGGAGCTGTTTTTT
CASKDSGTGFNFNTGELFF
>.|TRBV5-5|.|TRBJ1-6
TGTGCCAGCAGCTTGGTAGGGCAGGGCTCCTATAATTCACCCCTCCACTTT
CASSLVGQGSYNSPLHF
>.|TRBV5-6|.|TRBJ1-4
TGTGCCAGCAGCCACACAGGAGCAACTAATGAAAAACTGTTTTTT
CASSHTGATNEKLFF
>.|TRBV6-6|few|TRBJ1-1
TGTGCCAGCAGCCCCAGGGGACCAAACACTGAAGCTTTCTTT
CASSPRGPNTEAFF
>.|TRBV15|once|TRBJ1-2
TGTGCCACCAGCAGAGATGGTGAGGGTAGGGCGGGGAATGGCTACACCTTC
CATSRDGEGRAGNGYTF
>.|TRBV2|few|TRBJ1-5
TGTGCCAGCAGTGTAGGGAGGAACAATCAGCCCCAGCATTTT
CASSVGRNNQPQHF
>.|TRBV27|.|TRBJ1-5
TGTGCCAGCAGCACCCCAGGACAGCCCCAGCATTTT
CASSTPGQPQHF
>TRBD1|TRBV6-1|.|TRBJ1-6
TGTGCCAGCAGTGACGGACAGGATTATTCACCCCTCCACTTT
CASSDGQDYSPLHF
>.|TRBV5-4|.|TRBJ1-1
TGTGCCAGCAGCTGGGCAGGGCTGAACACTGAAGCTTTCTTT
CASSWAGLNTEAFF
>.|TRBV2|few|TRBJ1-2
TGTGCCAGCAGTGATGGGTTTCAGGGCCTCTATGGCTACACCTTC
CASSDGFQGLYGYTF
>TRBD1|TRBV11-2|.|TRBJ1-1
TGTGCCAGCAGCTCCGGGACAGCGAACACTGAAGCTTTCTTT
CASSSGTANTEAFF
>.|TRBV15|.|TRBJ1-2
TGTGCCACCCAGGCAGGGTCTAACTATGGCTACACCTTC
CATQAGSNYGYTF
>.|TRBV5-5|.|TRBJ1-1
TGTGCCAGCAGCTCACTCTTGAACACTGAAGCTTTCTTT
CASSSLLNTEAFF
>TRBD1|TRBV3-1/TRBV3-2|.|TRBJ1-2
TGTGCCAGCAGCCAAGTGGTTTCGGGACAGGCTAATGGCTACACCTTC
CASSQVVSGQANGYTF
>.|TRBV7-3|.|TRBJ2-3
TGTGCCAGCAGCTTAACGAGGCAAGATACGCAGTATTTT
CASSLTRQDTQYF
>.|TRBV5-1|.|TRBJ2-2
TGCGCCAGCAGCTTGAAGGGGCATGGCACCGGGGAGCTGTTTTTT
CASSLKGHGTGELFF
>TRBD1|TRBV27|.|TRBJ2-7
TGTGCCAGCCGTCGCACAGGGGGATCCTACGAGCAGTACTTC
CASRRTGGSYEQYF
>TRBD1|TRBV5-1|.|TRBJ1-2
TGCGCCAGCAGCCTACGACAGGGCTATGGCTACACCTTC
CASSLRQGYGYTF
>.|TRBV5-4|.|TRBJ2-1
TGTGCCAGCAGCTTGCAGGGGGGTAAAGATGAGCAGTTCTTC
CASSLQGGKDEQFF
>.|TRBV10-1|.|TRBJ2-3
TGCGCCAGCAGTGTCGACAGACTTGGCACAGATACGCAGTATTTT
CASSVDRLGTDTQYF
>TRBD1|TRBV5-4|.|TRBJ1-4
TGTGCCAGCAGCCGCGGACAGGTTAATGAAAAACTGTTTTTT
CASSRGQVNEKLFF
>.|TRBV6-6|many|TRBJ1-6
TGTGCCAGCAGTCCGAGGGGACAATGGAGCTCCTATAATTCACCCCTCCACTTT
CASSPRGQWSSYNSPLHF
>.|TRBV10-3|.|TRBJ1-1
TGTGCCATCAGTGAGGTACATTCGGGCACTGAAGCTTTCTTT
CAISEVHSGTEAFF
>.|TRBV5-5|.|TRBJ2-7
TGTGCCAGCAGCTTGCGCGGCCCAGGGTATTCTGACGAGCAGTACTTC
CASSLRGPGYSDEQYF
>.|TRBV5-5|.|TRBJ2-7
TGTGCCAGCAGCCTCGTCTCCTACGAGCAGTACTTC
CASSLVSYEQYF
>.|TRBV5-6|.|TRBJ2-4
TGTGCCAGCAGCTTCCTTGGGGACACCCAAAACATTCAGTACTTC
CASSFLGDTQNIQYF
>.|TRBV5-1|.|TRBJ1-1
TGCGCCAGCAGCTCCTTAGGGGGATCGAACACTGAAGCTTTCTTT
CASSSLGGSNTEAFF
>.|TRBV19|few|TRBJ2-6
TGTGCCAGTAGTCCCCGGGACATCTTCTCTGGGGCCAACGTCCTGACTTTC
CASSPRDIFSGANVLTF
>.|TRBV11-2|medium-sized|TRBJ1-1
TGTGCCAGCAGCCTAACGGGGATAACTGAAGCTTTCTTT
CASSLTGITEAFF
>.|TRBV4-3|once|TRBJ2-7
TGCGCCAGCAGCCAAGATCCAGGGGCTCCCTACGAGCAGTACTTC
CASSQDPGAPYEQYF
>TRBD1|TRBV19|.|TRBJ1-1
TGTGCCAGTAGTAAAGGGTGGGACAGGCTCGGAGAAGCTTTCTTT
CASSKGWDRLGEAFF
>TRBD1|TRBV10-1|.|TRBJ2-2
TGCGCCAGCAGTAAGGGAAGAAACAGGGGCGGGGAGCTGTTTTTT
CASSKGRNRGGELFF
>TRBD1|TRBV7-6|once|TRBJ1-1
TGTGCCAGCAGCTTGGAGAAACAGGGGGTAGCTTTCTTT
CASSLEKQGVAFF
>.|TRBV29-1|.|TRBJ2-1
TGCAGCGTTGTAGTAGTCACTTATGAGCAGTTCTTC
CSVVVVTYEQFF
>TRBD1|TRBV19|.|TRBJ2-2
TGTGCCAGTGGAGAGACAGGGTACACCGGGGAGCTGTTTTTT
CASGETGYTGELFF
>TRBD1|TRBV11-2|once|TRBJ2-3
TGTGCCAGCAGCCCTGGACAGGGCCCTTTTGCTAGCACAGATACGCAGTATTTT
CASSPGQGPFASTDTQYF
>.|TRBV28|.|TRBJ1-1
TGTGCCAGCAGGAACCTCGTTGGACAGTCTGAAGCTTTCTTT
CASRNLVGQSEAFF